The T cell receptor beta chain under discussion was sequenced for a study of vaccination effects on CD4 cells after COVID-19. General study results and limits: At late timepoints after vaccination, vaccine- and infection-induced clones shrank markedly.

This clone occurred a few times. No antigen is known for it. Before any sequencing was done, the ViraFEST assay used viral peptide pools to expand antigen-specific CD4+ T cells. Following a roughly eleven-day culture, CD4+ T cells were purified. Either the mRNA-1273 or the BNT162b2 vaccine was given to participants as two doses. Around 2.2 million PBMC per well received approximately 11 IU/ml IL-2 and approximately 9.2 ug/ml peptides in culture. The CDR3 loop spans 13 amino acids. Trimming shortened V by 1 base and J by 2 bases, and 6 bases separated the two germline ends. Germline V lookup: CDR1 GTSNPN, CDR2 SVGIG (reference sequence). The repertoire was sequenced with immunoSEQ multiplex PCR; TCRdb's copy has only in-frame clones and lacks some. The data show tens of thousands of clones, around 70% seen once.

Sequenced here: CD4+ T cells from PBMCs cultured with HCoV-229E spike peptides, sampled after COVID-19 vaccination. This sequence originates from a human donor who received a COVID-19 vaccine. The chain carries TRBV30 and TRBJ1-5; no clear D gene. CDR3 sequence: CAWSGVGNQPQHF. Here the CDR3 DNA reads TGTGCCTGGAGTGGGGTAGGCAATCAGCCCCAGCATTTT. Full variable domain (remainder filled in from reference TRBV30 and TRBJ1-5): SQTIHQWPATLVQPVGSPLSLECTVEGTSNPNLYWYRQAAGRGLQLLFYSVGIGQISSEVPQNLSASRPQDRQFILSSKKLLLSDSGFYLCAWSGVGNQPQHFGDGTRLSIL.